The T cell receptor beta chain described here comes from a study of T cell responses to AZD1222 COVID-19 vaccine. Study results and limitations: The donor group comprised mostly white British people and more females; the analysis possibly underestimated clonal diversity. Regions 160-218 and 743-854 held dominance among vaccine-associated CD4 TCRs, which spanned spike. Unmutated regions of variants are reportedly targeted by nearly half of spike-specific TCRs. Baseline serostatus was positive in only six AZD1222 recipients.

On this clone itself: Its antigen is as yet unknown.

Sequencing used immunoSEQ multiplex PCR; TCRdb keeps in-frame clones, though not all of them. This sample has 100,000 to 150,000 clones, with about 89% found just once. With 0 bases clipped from V and 6 bases from J, the junction kept 15 bases outside the gene matches. Looked up from germline, CDR1 is LGHNA and CDR2 is YNFKEQ. This CDR3 spans 19 amino acids. J is TRBJ2-1 and V is TRBV4-2; 9 bases agree with TRBD2. The sequence came from an adult in good health. The starting material was peripheral blood, obtained on day 0 of AZD1222 vaccination. CDR3 in DNA: TGTGCCAGCAGCCAAGAGCCCGCTAGCGGGATAGGTAAGGGCAATGAGCAGTTCTTC. Amino acid sequence: CASSQEPASGIGKGNEQFF.